This is a list of T cell receptor beta chains from one sample in a study of cytomegalovirus exposure and HLA in healthy donors. Clones were read by immunoSEQ multiplex PCR, and TCRdb kept only the in-frame ones, dropping some. Here the sample spans 70,000 or so clones, roughly 94% being singletons. Material: PBMCs. The receptor set was obtained from a man aged 18 to 30 in good health and CMV-seropositive. Both conserved end residues are part of each CDR3. Fields, in order: J gene, V gene, D gene, clone size, CDR3 DNA, CDR3 protein. The D gene is left open where the match is weak. Size values are once, few and many counts, or a class for expanded clones, and some rows have none.

j_call: TRBJ2-7
v_call: TRBV18
d_call: NA
clone_size: NA
cdr3_nt: TGTGCCAGCTCACCAATGCAGGGGAGCAACCGGCGCCCCGAGCAGTACTTC
cdr3_aa: CASSPMQGSNRRPEQYF

j_call: TRBJ1-1
v_call: TRBV28
d_call: NA
clone_size: NA
cdr3_nt: TGTGCCAGCAGTTTTGGCAGGGCCACTGAAGCTTTCTTT
cdr3_aa: CASSFGRATEAFF

j_call: TRBJ1-3
v_call: TRBV5-5
d_call: NA
clone_size: NA
cdr3_nt: TGTGCCAGCAGCCAGTACACAGGGAACTCTGGAAACACCATATATTTT
cdr3_aa: CASSQYTGNSGNTIYF

j_call: TRBJ2-3
v_call: TRBV9
d_call: NA
clone_size: NA
cdr3_nt: TGTGCCAGCAGCGGCTCAGGGGTCGATACGCAGTATTTT
cdr3_aa: CASSGSGVDTQYF

j_call: TRBJ1-5
v_call: TRBV28
d_call: NA
clone_size: NA
cdr3_nt: TGTGCCAGCAGCCAGTTACAGGGTGCCAATCAGCCCCAGCATTTT
cdr3_aa: CASSQLQGANQPQHF

j_call: TRBJ1-1
v_call: TRBV28
d_call: NA
clone_size: NA
cdr3_nt: TGTGCCAGCAGTTTATCGGGGGTAGCCCCTAACACTGAAGCTTTCTTT
cdr3_aa: CASSLSGVAPNTEAFF

j_call: TRBJ1-5
v_call: TRBV6-1
d_call: NA
clone_size: few
cdr3_nt: TGTGCCAGCAGTGTCCAGGGAAAGCAGCCCCAGCATTTT
cdr3_aa: CASSVQGKQPQHF

j_call: TRBJ2-7
v_call: TRBV2
d_call: TRBD2
clone_size: NA
cdr3_nt: TGTGCCAGCGGGGGAGGGGAGGAGTACGAGCAGTACTTC
cdr3_aa: CASGGGEEYEQYF

j_call: TRBJ2-3
v_call: TRBV4-2
d_call: NA
clone_size: NA
cdr3_nt: TGTGCCAGCAGAACTGGCACAGATACGCAGTATTTT
cdr3_aa: CASRTGTDTQYF

j_call: TRBJ2-7
v_call: TRBV28
d_call: NA
clone_size: NA
cdr3_nt: TGTGCCAGCAATCAGGGGCTTGAGCAGTACTTC
cdr3_aa: CASNQGLEQYF